This T cell receptor beta chain was obtained from a study of T-cell memory formation after mild COVID-19. This CDR3 spans 14 amino acids. Germline CDR1 and CDR2: SQVTM and ANQGSEA. V lost 7 bases to trimming and J lost 7 bases, with 20 bases between them. TCRdb recomputed calls from the 5' RACE reads with MiXCR, one row per CDR3 protein. The sample holds approximately 240,000 distinct CDR3 sequences; around 17% are singletons and the top ten take approximately 3.6%. Overall study findings and caveats: Nothing showed for sure that second-wave clones peaking on day 37 were SARS-CoV-2 specific. Clones that contracted clustered mainly in CM and EM if CD4+ and in EMRA if CD8+. Several responding clones turned up in pre-infection memory, indicating that cross-reactive memory may have taken part.

This clonotype was detected a few times. Its antigen is undetermined. The sequence was collected from a man between 18 and 29 years old who had mild COVID-19 (a few samples of this study predate the infection). Cell type and time point are not known. V gene TRBV29-1 combines with J gene TRBJ2-1, with a weak D call TRBD2 (5 bases). The sample was PBMCs or a T cell subset sorted from them (not recorded which). The CDR3 nucleotides are TGCAGCGGGACTCGGACCGGGGTTGGGAATGAGCAGTTCTTC. Translating it yields CSGTRTGVGNEQFF.